The sequence of this TCR beta chain was determined in a study of response to subunit inactivated influenza vaccine. Overall study findings and caveats: Authors suggested few new T cells are recruited by each seasonal influenza vaccination.

Note on this clonotype: Its antigen is still unknown.

TCRdb reprocessed the RT-PCR reads via MiXCR and lists one record per CDR3 protein. The data hold under 800,000 distinct CDR3 sequences, with approximately 14% observed a single time. Germline V gene data show CDR1 as KGHSH and CDR2 as LQKENI. This CDR3 comprises 14 residues. Trimming shortened V by 1 base and J by 6 bases, and 12 bases separated the two germline ends. This rearrangement joins TRBV18 to TRBJ1-1, with D perhaps TRBD1 (6 bases). This sequence was found in a man between 50 and 59 years old who received an inactivated influenza vaccine. This specimen consisted of PBMCs from blood, obtained less than 15 days before vaccination. In DNA, the CDR3 is TGTGCCAGCTCACCACGGTGGGGGCACTCTGAAGCTTTCTTT. It specifies CASSPRWGHSEAFF. The complete variable domain, with remaining parts taken from reference TRBV18 and TRBJ1-1, reads NAGVMQNPRHLVRRRGQEARLRCSPMKGHSHVYWYRQLPEEGLKFMVYLQKENIIDESGMPKERFSAEFPKEGPSILRIQQVVRGDSAAYFCASSPRWGHSEAFFGQGTRLTVV.